The clone carrying this T cell receptor beta chain was seen just once. Clones were sequenced by immunoSEQ multiplex PCR, and TCRdb holds only the in-frame ones, with some missing. Here the sample spans over 30,000 clones, about 80% being singletons. This sample was taken from a study of a mutant IDH1 vaccine in newly diagnosed glioma. With 8 bases removed from V and 0 bases from J, the gap between germline ends came to 10 bases. CDR1 is LNHDA and CDR2 is SQIVND in the germline V gene (reference sequence). The CDR3 contains 13 residues. Indicated time point: baseline, week 1 (first vaccination visit). This sample's treatment: pre-vaccination baseline after standard-of-care therapy.

Material: peripheral blood mononuclear cells (PBMCs), obtained from a glioma patient treated with radiotherapy, temozolomide or both. This TCR derives from a man aged 50 to 59 with glioma. Some clones in this sample may be carry-over from other donors' samples. The gene calls are TRBV19 and TRBJ1-1; D is unclear. Here the CDR3 DNA reads TGTGCCAGTTGGGATAGGATGAACACTGAAGCTTTCTTT. Its translation is CASWDRMNTEAFF. The variable domain in full, with the rest retrieved from reference TRBV19 and TRBJ1-1, is DGGITQSPKYLFRKEGQNVTLSCEQNLNHDAMYWYRQDPGQGLRLIYYSQIVNDFQKGDIAEGYSVSREKKESFPLTVTSAQKNPTAFYLCASWDRMNTEAFFGQGTRLTVV.